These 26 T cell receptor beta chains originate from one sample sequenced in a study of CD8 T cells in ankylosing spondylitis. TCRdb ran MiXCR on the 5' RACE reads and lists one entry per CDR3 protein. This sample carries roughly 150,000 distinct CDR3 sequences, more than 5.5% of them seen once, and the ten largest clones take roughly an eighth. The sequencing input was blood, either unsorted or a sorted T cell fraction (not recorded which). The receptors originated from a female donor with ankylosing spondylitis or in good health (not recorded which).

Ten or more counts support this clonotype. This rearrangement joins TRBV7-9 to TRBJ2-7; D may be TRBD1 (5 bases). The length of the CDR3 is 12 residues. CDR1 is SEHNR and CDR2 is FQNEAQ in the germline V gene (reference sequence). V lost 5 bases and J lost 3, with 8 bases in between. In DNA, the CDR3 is TGTGCCAGCAGCCACGACAGCTACGAGCAGTACTTC. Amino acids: CASSHDSYEQYF. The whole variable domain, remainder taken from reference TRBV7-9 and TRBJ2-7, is DTGVSQNPRHKITKRGQNVTFRCDPISEHNRLYWYRQTLGQGPEFLTYFQNEAQLEKSRLLSDRFSAERPKGSFSTLEIQRTEQGDSAMYLCASSHDSYEQYFGPGTRLTVT.

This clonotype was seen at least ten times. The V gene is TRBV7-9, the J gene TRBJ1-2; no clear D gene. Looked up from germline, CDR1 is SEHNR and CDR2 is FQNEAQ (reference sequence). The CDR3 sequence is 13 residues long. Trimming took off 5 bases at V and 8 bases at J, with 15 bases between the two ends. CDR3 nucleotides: TGTGCCAGCAGCCCAGCAGGAATCGCGGGCTACACCTTC. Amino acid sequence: CASSPAGIAGYTF.

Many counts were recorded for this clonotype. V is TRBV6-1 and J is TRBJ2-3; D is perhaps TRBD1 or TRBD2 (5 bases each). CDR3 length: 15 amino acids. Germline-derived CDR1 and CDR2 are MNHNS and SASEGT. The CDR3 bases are TGTGCAACCGGGGCCCGGGGAGATGGAACAGATACGCAGTATTTT. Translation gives CATGARGDGTDTQYF.

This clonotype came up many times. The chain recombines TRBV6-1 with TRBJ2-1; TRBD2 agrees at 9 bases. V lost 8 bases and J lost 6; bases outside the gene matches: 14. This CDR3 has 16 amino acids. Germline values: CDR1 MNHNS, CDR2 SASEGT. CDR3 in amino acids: CASSSGGGGAVNEQFF. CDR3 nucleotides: TGTGCCAGCTCCTCCGGGGGCGGGGGGGCGGTCAATGAGCAGTTCTTC.

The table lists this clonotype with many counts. CDR3 nucleotide sequence: TGTGCCAGCAGCCGAACTAGCGGGGGGACAGATACGCAGTATTTT. Amino acids: CASSRTSGGTDTQYF. J is TRBJ2-3 and V is TRBV7-9; 12 nucleotides match TRBD2. The germline V gene encodes CDR1 SEHNR and CDR2 FQNEAQ (reference sequence). This CDR3 is 15 amino acids long. The V gene end was trimmed by 5 bases and the J gene end by 3 bases; junction bases not matched to a gene: 3.

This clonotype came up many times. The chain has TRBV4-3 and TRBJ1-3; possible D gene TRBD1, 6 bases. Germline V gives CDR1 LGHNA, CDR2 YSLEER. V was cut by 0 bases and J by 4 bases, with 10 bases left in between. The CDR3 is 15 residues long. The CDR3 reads CASSQDRDTGNTIYF. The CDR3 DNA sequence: TGCGCCAGCAGCCAAGATAGGGACACGGGAAACACCATATATTTT.

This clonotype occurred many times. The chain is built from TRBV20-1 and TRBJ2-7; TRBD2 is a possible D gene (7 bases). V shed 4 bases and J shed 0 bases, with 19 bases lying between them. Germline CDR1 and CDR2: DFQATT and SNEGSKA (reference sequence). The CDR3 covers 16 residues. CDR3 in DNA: TGCAGTGCTAACGGTTTGGGGGGGCCCCTCTCCTACGAGCAGTACTTC. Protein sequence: CSANGLGGPLSYEQYF.

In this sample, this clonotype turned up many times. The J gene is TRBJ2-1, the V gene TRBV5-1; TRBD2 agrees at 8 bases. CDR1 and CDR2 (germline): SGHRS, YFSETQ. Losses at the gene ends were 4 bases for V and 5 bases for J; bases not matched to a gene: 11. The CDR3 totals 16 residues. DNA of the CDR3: TGCGCCAGCAGCCTGGGAGGCGGGGGGCCCCACAATGAGCAGTTCTTC. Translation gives CASSLGGGGPHNEQFF.

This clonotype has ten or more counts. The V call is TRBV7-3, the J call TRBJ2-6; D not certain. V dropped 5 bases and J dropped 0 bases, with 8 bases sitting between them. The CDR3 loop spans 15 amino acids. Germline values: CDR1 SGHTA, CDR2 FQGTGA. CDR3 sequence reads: CASSLDISGANVLTF. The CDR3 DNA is TGTGCCAGCAGCCTGGATATCTCTGGGGCCAACGTCCTGACTTTC. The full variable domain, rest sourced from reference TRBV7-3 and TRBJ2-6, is GAGVSQTPSNKVTEKGKYVELRCDPISGHTALYWYRQSLGQGPEFLIYFQGTGAADDSGLPNDRFFAVRPEGSVSTLKIQRTERGDSAVYLCASSLDISGANVLTFGAGSRLTVL.

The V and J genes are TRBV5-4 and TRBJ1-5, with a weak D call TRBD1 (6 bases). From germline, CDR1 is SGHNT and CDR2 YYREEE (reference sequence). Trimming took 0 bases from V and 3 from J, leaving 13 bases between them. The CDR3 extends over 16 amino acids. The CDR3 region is CASSLGGGRLNQPQHF. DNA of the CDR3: TGTGCCAGCAGCTTGGGCGGGGGGCGCCTCAATCAGCCCCAGCATTTT.

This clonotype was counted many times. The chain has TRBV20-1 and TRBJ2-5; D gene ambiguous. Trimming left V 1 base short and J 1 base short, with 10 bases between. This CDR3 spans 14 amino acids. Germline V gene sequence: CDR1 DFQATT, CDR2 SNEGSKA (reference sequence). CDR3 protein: CSARARTLQETQYF. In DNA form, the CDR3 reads TGCAGTGCTAGAGCACGGACCCTCCAAGAGACCCAGTACTTC.

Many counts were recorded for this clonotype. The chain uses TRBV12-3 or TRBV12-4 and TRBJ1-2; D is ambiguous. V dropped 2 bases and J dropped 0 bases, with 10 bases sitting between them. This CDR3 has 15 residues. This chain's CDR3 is CASSLRTRANYGYTF. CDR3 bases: TGTGCCAGCAGTTTACGGACTCGCGCTAACTATGGCTACACCTTC.

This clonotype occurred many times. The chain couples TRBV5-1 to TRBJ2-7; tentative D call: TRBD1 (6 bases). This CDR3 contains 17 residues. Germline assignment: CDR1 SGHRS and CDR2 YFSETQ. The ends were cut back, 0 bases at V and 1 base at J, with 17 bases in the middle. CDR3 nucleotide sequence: TGCGCCAGCAGCTTGGCCTGGGACAACGTCGGGTCCTACGAGCAGTACTTC. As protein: CASSLAWDNVGSYEQYF.

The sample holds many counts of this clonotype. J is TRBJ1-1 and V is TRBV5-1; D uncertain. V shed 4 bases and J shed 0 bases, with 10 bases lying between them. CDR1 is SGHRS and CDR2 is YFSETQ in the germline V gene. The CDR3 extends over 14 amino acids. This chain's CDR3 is CASSPAGLNTEAFF. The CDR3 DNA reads TGCGCCAGCAGCCCCGCTGGATTGAACACTGAAGCTTTCTTT.

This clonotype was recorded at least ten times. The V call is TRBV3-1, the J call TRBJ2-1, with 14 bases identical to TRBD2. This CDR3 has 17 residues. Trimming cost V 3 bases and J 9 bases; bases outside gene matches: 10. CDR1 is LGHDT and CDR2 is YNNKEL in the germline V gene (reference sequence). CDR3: CASSHRGLAGGIAEQFF. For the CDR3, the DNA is TGTGCCAGCAGCCACAGAGGACTAGCGGGGGGCATTGCTGAGCAGTTCTTC.

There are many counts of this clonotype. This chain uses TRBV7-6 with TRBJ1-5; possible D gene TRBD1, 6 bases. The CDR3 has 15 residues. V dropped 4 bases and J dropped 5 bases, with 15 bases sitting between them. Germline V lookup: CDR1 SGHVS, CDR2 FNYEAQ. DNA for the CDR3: TGTGCCAGCAGCTCACAGACAGGAGGGGATCAGCCCCAGCATTTT. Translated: CASSSQTGGDQPQHF.

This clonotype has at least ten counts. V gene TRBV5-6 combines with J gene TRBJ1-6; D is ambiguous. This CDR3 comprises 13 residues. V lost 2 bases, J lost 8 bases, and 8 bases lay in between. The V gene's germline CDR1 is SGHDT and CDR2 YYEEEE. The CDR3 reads CASSFGRDSPLHF. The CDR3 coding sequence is TGTGCCAGCAGCTTTGGTAGGGATTCACCCCTCCACTTT.

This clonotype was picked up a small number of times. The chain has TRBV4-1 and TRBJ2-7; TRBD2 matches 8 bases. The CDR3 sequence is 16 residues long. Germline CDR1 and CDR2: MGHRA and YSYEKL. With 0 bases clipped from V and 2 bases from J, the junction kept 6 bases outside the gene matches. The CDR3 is CASSQDDSGVAYEQYF. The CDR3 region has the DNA TGCGCCAGCAGCCAAGATGATAGCGGGGTTGCCTACGAGCAGTACTTC.

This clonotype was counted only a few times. The CDR3 region has the DNA TGTGCCAGCAGCTTAGCTAGCGGGGTCACAGATACGCAGTATTTT. This translates into CASSLASGVTDTQYF. The chain has TRBV7-2 and TRBJ2-3; 8 bases align to TRBD2. Germline V gene sequence: CDR1 SGHTA, CDR2 FQGNSA. Trimming took 0 bases from V and 2 from J; bases not matched to a gene: 1. The CDR3 is 15 residues long.

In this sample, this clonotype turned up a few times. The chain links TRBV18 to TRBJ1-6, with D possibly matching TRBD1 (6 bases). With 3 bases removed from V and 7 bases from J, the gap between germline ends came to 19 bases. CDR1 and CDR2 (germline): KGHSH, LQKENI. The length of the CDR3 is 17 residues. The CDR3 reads CASSPNDNRVPNSPLHF. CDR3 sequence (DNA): TGTGCCAGCTCACCGAACGATAACAGGGTACCCAATTCACCCCTCCACTTT.

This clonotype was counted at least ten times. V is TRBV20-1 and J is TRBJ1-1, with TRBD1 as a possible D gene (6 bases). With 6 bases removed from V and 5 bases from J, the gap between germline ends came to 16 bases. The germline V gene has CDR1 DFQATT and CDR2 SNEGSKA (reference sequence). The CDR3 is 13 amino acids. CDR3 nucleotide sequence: TGCAGTGCCCATTTCAGGGGTGGAACTGAAGCTTTCTTT. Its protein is CSAHFRGGTEAFF.

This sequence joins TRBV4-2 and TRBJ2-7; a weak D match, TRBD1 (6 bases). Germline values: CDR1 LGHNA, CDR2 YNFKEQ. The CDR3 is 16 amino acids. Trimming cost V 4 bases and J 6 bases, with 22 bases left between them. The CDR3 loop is CASSRAVSGATCEQYF. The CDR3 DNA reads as TGTGCCAGCAGCCGCGCCGTTTCAGGGGCGACCTGCGAGCAGTACTTC.

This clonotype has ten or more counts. The CDR3 spells CASSFGRGLETQYF. CDR3 bases: TGCGCCAGCAGCTTCGGCAGGGGGCTAGAGACCCAGTACTTC. The V call is TRBV5-1, the J call TRBJ2-5; 8 positions agree with TRBD1. Germline V gene lookup returns CDR1 SGHRS and CDR2 YFSETQ. V trimming: 2 bases; J trimming: 4 bases; junction bases outside the gene matches: 4. CDR3 size: 14 residues.

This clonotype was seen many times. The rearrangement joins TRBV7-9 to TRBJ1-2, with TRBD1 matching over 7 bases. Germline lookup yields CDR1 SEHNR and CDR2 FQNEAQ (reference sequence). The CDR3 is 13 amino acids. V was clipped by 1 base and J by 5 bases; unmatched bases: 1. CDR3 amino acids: CASSLEGAYGYTF. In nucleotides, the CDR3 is TGTGCCAGCAGCTTAGAGGGGGCTTATGGCTACACCTTC.

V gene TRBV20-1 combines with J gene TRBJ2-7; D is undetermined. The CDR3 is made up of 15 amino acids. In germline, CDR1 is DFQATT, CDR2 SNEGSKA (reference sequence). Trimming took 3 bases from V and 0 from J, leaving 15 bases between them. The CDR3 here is CSARIWAIYSYEQYF. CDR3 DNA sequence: TGCAGTGCTAGGATATGGGCAATTTACTCCTACGAGCAGTACTTC.

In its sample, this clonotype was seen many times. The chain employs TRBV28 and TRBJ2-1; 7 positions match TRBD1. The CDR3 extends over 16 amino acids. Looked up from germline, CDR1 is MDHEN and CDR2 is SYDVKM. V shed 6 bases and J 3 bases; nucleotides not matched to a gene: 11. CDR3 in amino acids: CASSDGTAANYNEQFF. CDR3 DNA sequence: TGTGCCAGCAGCGACGGGACAGCCGCCAACTACAATGAGCAGTTCTTC. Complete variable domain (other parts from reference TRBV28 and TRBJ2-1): DVKVTQSSRYLVKRTGEKVFLECVQDMDHENMFWYRQDPGLGLRLIYFSYDVKMKEKGDIPEGYSVSREKKERFSLILESASTNQTSMYLCASSDGTAANYNEQFFGPGTRLTVL.